A selection of T cell receptor beta chains follows, all from one sample in a study of blood T cell repertoires in COVID-19. Assay: immunoSEQ multiplex PCR; the TCRdb copy retains only in-frame clones and omits some. The table records roughly 190,000 clones, 70% to 90% of them present only once. Source material: peripheral blood. The origin of the receptors is a man aged 60 to 69 with active or convalescent COVID-19. Each CDR3 is given with its conserved first and last residue. D genes are given only for firm matches. Clone sizes are given selectively: once, few, many, or a class where the clone is expanded.

D gene: TRBD1; J gene: TRBJ2-7; V gene: TRBV25-1; clone size: -; CDR3 protein: CASSNSPGQGAKDEQYF; CDR3 DNA: TGTGCCAGCAGTAACTCCCCGGGACAGGGGGCTAAGGACGAGCAGTACTTC
D gene: -; J gene: TRBJ2-3; V gene: TRBV6-5; clone size: -; CDR3 protein: CASSYSSTDTQYF; CDR3 DNA: TGTGCCAGCAGTTACTCCTCCACAGATACGCAGTATTTT
D gene: TRBD2; J gene: TRBJ2-1; V gene: TRBV4-2; clone size: -; CDR3 protein: CASSQELAGSNEQFF; CDR3 DNA: TGTGCCAGCAGCCAAGAACTAGCGGGGTCGAATGAGCAGTTCTTC
D gene: TRBD1; J gene: TRBJ1-2; V gene: TRBV18; clone size: -; CDR3 protein: CASSPDRENYGYTF; CDR3 DNA: TGTGCCAGCTCACCGGACAGGGAAAACTATGGCTACACCTTC
D gene: -; J gene: TRBJ1-3; V gene: TRBV5-4; clone size: -; CDR3 protein: CASSLEVGMGNTIYF; CDR3 DNA: TGTGCCAGCAGCTTGGAGGTGGGCATGGGAAACACCATATATTTT
D gene: -; J gene: TRBJ1-2; V gene: TRBV6-6; clone size: -; CDR3 protein: CASREGGYGYTF; CDR3 DNA: TGTGCCAGCAGGGAGGGCGGCTATGGCTACACCTTC
D gene: TRBD2; J gene: TRBJ2-1; V gene: TRBV11-2; clone size: -; CDR3 protein: CASSLPSGGALFF; CDR3 DNA: TGTGCCAGCAGCTTACCTAGCGGGGGGGCATTGTTCTTC
D gene: -; J gene: TRBJ2-7; V gene: TRBV5-1; clone size: -; CDR3 protein: CASSLEGGTGYEQYF; CDR3 DNA: TGCGCCAGCAGCTTGGAGGGCGGGACTGGATACGAGCAGTACTTC
D gene: -; J gene: TRBJ1-1; V gene: TRBV11-1; clone size: -; CDR3 protein: CASSLASRSEAFF; CDR3 DNA: TGTGCCAGCAGCTTAGCGTCGCGATCTGAAGCTTTCTTT
D gene: -; J gene: TRBJ1-3; V gene: TRBV6-5; clone size: -; CDR3 protein: CASTDRQLAGNTIYF; CDR3 DNA: TGTGCCAGCACCGACCGACAGCTTGCTGGAAACACCATATATTTT
D gene: -; J gene: TRBJ1-3; V gene: TRBV2; clone size: few; CDR3 protein: CASRVTGTKKGNTIYF; CDR3 DNA: TGTGCCAGCAGGGTCACCGGGACAAAGAAAGGAAACACCATATATTTT
D gene: -; J gene: TRBJ1-6; V gene: TRBV6-5; clone size: once; CDR3 protein: CASSYKGENSPLHF; CDR3 DNA: TGTGCCAGCAGTTACAAGGGAGAAAATTCACCCCTCCACTTT
D gene: -; J gene: TRBJ2-7; V gene: TRBV5-4; clone size: -; CDR3 protein: CASSLKGALSYEQYF; CDR3 DNA: TGTGCCAGCAGCTTGAAAGGGGCCCTCTCCTACGAGCAGTACTTC
D gene: TRBD1; J gene: TRBJ1-6; V gene: TRBV5-1; clone size: -; CDR3 protein: CASSPGQGRNSPLHF; CDR3 DNA: TGCGCCAGCAGCCCGGGACAGGGGCGCAATTCACCCCTCCACTTT
D gene: TRBD1; J gene: TRBJ1-3; V gene: TRBV5-1; clone size: -; CDR3 protein: CASSLATGGYSGNTIYF; CDR3 DNA: TGCGCCAGCAGCTTGGCGACAGGGGGCTACTCTGGAAACACCATATATTTT
D gene: TRBD2; J gene: TRBJ2-1; V gene: TRBV9; clone size: -; CDR3 protein: CASSTLASGGRNEQFF; CDR3 DNA: TGTGCCAGCAGCACGCTAGCTAGCGGGGGGAGGAATGAGCAGTTCTTC
D gene: TRBD1; J gene: TRBJ2-5; V gene: TRBV11-2; clone size: -; CDR3 protein: CASSTRTGHFQETQYF; CDR3 DNA: TGTGCCAGCAGCACCCGGACAGGGCACTTCCAAGAGACCCAGTACTTC
D gene: TRBD2; J gene: TRBJ2-7; V gene: TRBV6-5; clone size: -; CDR3 protein: CTSRLAGGDDEQYF; CDR3 DNA: TGTACCTCGCGGCTAGCGGGGGGTGACGACGAGCAGTACTTC
D gene: TRBD1; J gene: TRBJ2-5; V gene: TRBV9; clone size: -; CDR3 protein: CASSEFGTDQETQYF; CDR3 DNA: TGTGCCAGCAGCGAGTTCGGGACAGACCAAGAGACCCAGTACTTC
D gene: TRBD1; J gene: TRBJ1-1; V gene: TRBV11-2; clone size: once; CDR3 protein: CASSPGQGYYTEAFF; CDR3 DNA: TGTGCCAGCAGCCCCGGACAGGGTTATTACACTGAAGCTTTCTTT
D gene: TRBD2; J gene: TRBJ2-3; V gene: TRBV6-1; clone size: -; CDR3 protein: CASSGAEGAGRDTQYF; CDR3 DNA: TGTGCCAGCAGTGGGGCGGAAGGAGCGGGGCGGGATACGCAGTATTTT
D gene: -; J gene: TRBJ2-1; V gene: TRBV20-1; clone size: -; CDR3 protein: CSASSRSYEQFF; CDR3 DNA: TGCAGTGCTAGTTCTCGGTCGTATGAGCAGTTCTTC
D gene: -; J gene: TRBJ1-3; V gene: TRBV30; clone size: -; CDR3 protein: CAWRSNRVFGNTIYF; CDR3 DNA: TGTGCCTGGAGGAGCAACAGGGTCTTTGGAAACACCATATATTTT
D gene: -; J gene: TRBJ1-2; V gene: TRBV18; clone size: -; CDR3 protein: CASSTDISNYGYTF; CDR3 DNA: TGTGCCAGCTCAACGGACATCTCGAACTATGGCTACACCTTC
D gene: -; J gene: TRBJ1-1; V gene: TRBV10-1; clone size: -; CDR3 protein: CASSEGRGLAEAFF; CDR3 DNA: TGCGCCAGCAGTGAGGGTCGGGGGTTGGCTGAAGCTTTCTTT
D gene: -; J gene: TRBJ1-1; V gene: TRBV11-1; clone size: -; CDR3 protein: CASSPDDRGTEAFF; CDR3 DNA: TGTGCCAGCAGCCCCGACGATCGAGGCACTGAAGCTTTCTTT
D gene: -; J gene: TRBJ1-1; V gene: TRBV10-2; clone size: -; CDR3 protein: CASEGQPNTEAFF; CDR3 DNA: TGCGCCAGCGAAGGACAGCCGAACACTGAAGCTTTCTTT
D gene: TRBD2; J gene: TRBJ2-3; V gene: TRBV5-4; clone size: -; CDR3 protein: CASSLELAGGADTQYF; CDR3 DNA: TGTGCCAGCAGCTTGGAGTTAGCGGGGGGTGCAGATACGCAGTATTTT
D gene: TRBD1; J gene: TRBJ1-2; V gene: TRBV30; clone size: once; CDR3 protein: CAWEGQGFLYGYTF; CDR3 DNA: TGTGCCTGGGAAGGACAGGGCTTTCTCTATGGCTACACCTTC
D gene: -; J gene: TRBJ2-7; V gene: TRBV6-1; clone size: -; CDR3 protein: CASSEGMGSYYEQYF; CDR3 DNA: TGTGCCAGCAGTGAAGGTATGGGGAGTTACTACGAGCAGTACTTC
D gene: -; J gene: TRBJ2-1; V gene: TRBV5-1; clone size: -; CDR3 protein: CASSLANAGIDEQFF; CDR3 DNA: TGCGCCAGCAGCTTGGCTAATGCGGGGATCGATGAGCAGTTCTTC
D gene: TRBD1; J gene: TRBJ1-3; V gene: TRBV19; clone size: -; CDR3 protein: CASSIEGGPSGNTIYF; CDR3 DNA: TGTGCCAGTAGTATAGAAGGGGGCCCCTCTGGAAACACCATATATTTT
D gene: TRBD1; J gene: TRBJ1-4; V gene: TRBV3-1/TRBV3-2; clone size: -; CDR3 protein: CASSQRGQGAREKLFF; CDR3 DNA: TGTGCCAGCAGCCAGCGCGGACAGGGGGCGCGGGAAAAACTGTTTTTT
D gene: -; J gene: TRBJ2-7; V gene: TRBV3-1/TRBV3-2; clone size: few; CDR3 protein: CASSPVAREEQYF; CDR3 DNA: TGTGCCAGCAGCCCCGTAGCCCGTGAGGAGCAGTACTTC
D gene: TRBD1; J gene: TRBJ2-2; V gene: TRBV5-1; clone size: -; CDR3 protein: CASSEGARNGELFF; CDR3 DNA: TGCGCCAGCAGCGAGGGGGCGCGTAACGGGGAGCTGTTTTTT
D gene: TRBD2; J gene: TRBJ2-5; V gene: TRBV10-3; clone size: once; CDR3 protein: CAISESMSGGETQYF; CDR3 DNA: TGTGCCATCAGTGAGTCTATGTCGGGGGGAGAGACCCAGTACTTC
D gene: -; J gene: TRBJ1-5; V gene: TRBV15; clone size: -; CDR3 protein: CATSSTTQGDQPQHF; CDR3 DNA: TGTGCCACCAGCAGCACAACACAGGGTGATCAGCCCCAGCATTTT
D gene: TRBD2; J gene: TRBJ2-5; V gene: TRBV7-9; clone size: -; CDR3 protein: CASSRTSGGPLGETQYF; CDR3 DNA: TGTGCCAGCAGCAGGACTAGCGGGGGCCCTCTTGGAGAGACCCAGTACTTC
D gene: TRBD1; J gene: TRBJ1-2; V gene: TRBV2; clone size: few; CDR3 protein: CASSFRDRDYGYTF; CDR3 DNA: TGTGCCAGCAGTTTCCGGGACAGGGACTATGGCTACACCTTC
D gene: TRBD1; J gene: TRBJ2-1; V gene: TRBV7-9; clone size: -; CDR3 protein: CASSREGQSSYNEQFF; CDR3 DNA: TGTGCCAGCAGCCGCGAGGGACAGAGCTCCTACAATGAGCAGTTCTTC
D gene: -; J gene: TRBJ2-2; V gene: TRBV6-1; clone size: -; CDR3 protein: CASSDGRITGELFF; CDR3 DNA: TGTGCCAGCAGTGACGGCAGGATAACCGGGGAGCTGTTTTTT
D gene: TRBD1; J gene: TRBJ2-7; V gene: TRBV5-1; clone size: -; CDR3 protein: CASRYLPGQGYEQYF; CDR3 DNA: TGCGCCAGCAGATATTTACCGGGACAGGGCTACGAGCAGTACTTC